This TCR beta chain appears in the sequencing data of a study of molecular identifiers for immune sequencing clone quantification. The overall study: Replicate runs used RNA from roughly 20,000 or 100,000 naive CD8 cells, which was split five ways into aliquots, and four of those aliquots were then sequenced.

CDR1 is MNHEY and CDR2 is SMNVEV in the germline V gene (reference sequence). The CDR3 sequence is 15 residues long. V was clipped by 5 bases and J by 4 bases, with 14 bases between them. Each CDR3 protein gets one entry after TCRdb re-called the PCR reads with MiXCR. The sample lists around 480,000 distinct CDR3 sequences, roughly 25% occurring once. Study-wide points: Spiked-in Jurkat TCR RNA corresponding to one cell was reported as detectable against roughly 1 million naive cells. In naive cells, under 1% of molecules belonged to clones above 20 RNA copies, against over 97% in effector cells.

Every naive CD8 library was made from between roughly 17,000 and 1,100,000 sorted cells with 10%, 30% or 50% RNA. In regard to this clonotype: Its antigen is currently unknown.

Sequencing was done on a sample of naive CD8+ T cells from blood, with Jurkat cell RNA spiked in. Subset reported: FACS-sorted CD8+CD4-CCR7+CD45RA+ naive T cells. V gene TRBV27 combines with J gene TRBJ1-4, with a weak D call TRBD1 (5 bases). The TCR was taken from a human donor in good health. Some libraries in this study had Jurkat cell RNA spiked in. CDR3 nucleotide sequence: TGTGCCAGCAGTCCGCGACAGCTGGGTAATGAAAAACTGTTTTTT. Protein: CASSPRQLGNEKLFF.